This T cell receptor beta chain was profiled in a study of blood T cells in healthy people across ages. General study points: The study found more naive CD4+ cells and higher diversity in long-lived than aged donors. Without sorted subsets, naive and antigen-experienced compartments could not be conclusively compared.

A remark on this clonotype: Its antigen is not identified.

Using a J-beta primer mix together with a sample-barcoded 5' primer, a second PCR was run for about 6 to 12 cycles. Each of the cDNA molecules was tagged by a template-switch adaptor with 12 random nucleotides. All samples gave at least 2.5 million CDR3-containing paired-end reads. A single record per CDR3 protein comes from TCRdb applying MiXCR to the 5' RACE reads. The repertoire includes 1.5 million to 2 million distinct CDR3 sequences, 30% to 40% of them detected once, and more than 20% sits in the top ten. The CDR3 covers 15 residues. V shed 3 bases, J shed 11 bases, and the junction held 12 bases outside the gene matches. Germline V gene data show CDR1 as DFQATT and CDR2 as SNEGSKA (reference sequence).

The chain carries TRBV20-1 and TRBJ2-3, with 12 bases identical to TRBD2. This TCR came from a human donor in good health. The specimen was blood. CDR3 in amino acids: CSASVASGGARGQYF. CDR3 DNA: TGCAGTGCTAGTGTGGCTAGCGGGGGGGCCCGGGGGCAGTATTTT.